The rows below give T cell receptor beta chains drawn from one sample of a study of regulatory T cells in long-lasting Graves disease. TCRdb processed the multiplex PCR reads anew with MiXCR; each CDR3 protein has one entry. Here the sample spans fewer than 450,000 distinct CDR3 sequences, around 24% being singletons. Material: peripheral blood mononuclear cells (PBMCs), obtained when the disease was refractory, from a patient treated with antithyroid drugs. The source is a female donor with Graves disease. The CDR3 runs from the conserved cysteine through the conserved F or W. D genes are given only for firm matches. Where a row states a size, it is once, few, many or the class of an expanded clone; other rows omit it.

size	J	D	V	DNA	CDR3
few	TRBJ2-5	-	TRBV4-1	TGCGCCAGCAGCGATACAGGGATTTGGGGGGGGACCCAGTACTTC	CASSDTGIWGGTQYF
few	TRBJ1-6	-	TRBV5-1	TGCGCCAGCAGCCACGGTGACCCTGGGGGGTCCTCCTATAATTCACCCCTCCACTTT	CASSHGDPGGSSYNSPLHF
many	TRBJ1-5	-	TRBV6-1	TGTGCCAGCAGTCAGGGGATGATTCAGCCCCAGCATTTT	CASSQGMIQPQHF
many	TRBJ2-3	TRBD2	TRBV27	TGTGCCAGCAGTTCGAGTACTAGCGGGAGAACAGATACGCAGTATTTT	CASSSSTSGRTDTQYF
-	TRBJ2-7	-	TRBV28	TGTGCCAGCAGGGACCCGGGCCCTTCAACCCTTCCCGGTAGGGAGCAGTACTTC	CASRDPGPSTLPGREQYF
few	TRBJ2-7	TRBD1	TRBV6-4	TGTGCCCCCAACAATGGGACAGGGGCGATTAGCTCCTACGAGCAGTACTTC	CAPNNGTGAISSYEQYF
-	TRBJ2-2	TRBD2	TRBV5-5	TGTGCCACCGGGCGGGAGTGGGTCACCGGGGAGCTGTTTTTT	CATGREWVTGELFF
-	TRBJ1-2	TRBD1	TRBV15	TGTGCCACCAGCAGAGGCGGGCAGGGGGACTATGGCTACACCTTC	CATSRGGQGDYGYTF
few	TRBJ2-2	TRBD1	TRBV19	TGTGCCAGTAGTATAGACGGGACAGGGCTAACCGGGGAGCTGTTTTTT	CASSIDGTGLTGELFF
-	TRBJ2-4	TRBD1	TRBV20-1	TGCAGTGCCGATGGACAGGGCGTGGGCAAAAACATTCAGTACTTC	CSADGQGVGKNIQYF
-	TRBJ1-1	-	TRBV18	TGTGCCAGCTCACTAAAGGTGGGGACCACTGAAGCTTTCTTT	CASSLKVGTTEAFF
few	TRBJ2-7	-	TRBV2	TGTGCCATTCAGGCCTACTCCTACGAGCAGTACTTC	CAIQAYSYEQYF
few	TRBJ2-3	TRBD2	TRBV24-1	TGTGCCACCAGTGGCATTAGCGGGCTAAGCACAGATACGCAGTATTTT	CATSGISGLSTDTQYF
few	TRBJ2-7	TRBD2	TRBV15	TGTGCCACCAGGTTGGAAGTAGCGGGAGTCCACGAGCAGTACTTC	CATRLEVAGVHEQYF
-	TRBJ1-1	TRBD1	TRBV30	TGTGCCTGGAGCCGAAACAGGGGGCTAGCGAACACTGAAGCTTTCTTT	CAWSRNRGLANTEAFF
many	TRBJ2-7	TRBD1	TRBV5-1	TGCGCCAGCAGCTTGGAGGGGGCTTCTGACGAGCAGTACTTC	CASSLEGASDEQYF
-	TRBJ1-1	-	TRBV7-2	TGTGCCAGCAGCTTAGTTCTGGGCCCCGAAGCTTTCTTT	CASSLVLGPEAFF
few	TRBJ1-6	-	TRBV7-9	TGTGCCAGCAGCCTAATCAGGTCAGGATCACCCCTCCACTTT	CASSLIRSGSPLHF
few	TRBJ1-2	-	TRBV4-2	TGTGCCAGCAGCCAAGCTGTAGCGGTTCCCGGAGGCTACACCTTC	CASSQAVAVPGGYTF
many	TRBJ2-5	-	TRBV28	TGTGCCAGCAGCTCAGACAGCCTCCCAAGCACCCAGTACTTC	CASSSDSLPSTQYF
few	TRBJ2-5	-	TRBV14	TGTGCCAGCAGCCAAGTGGGTATGATCGGGTACCAAGAGACCCAGTACTTC	CASSQVGMIGYQETQYF
few	TRBJ2-7	TRBD2	TRBV12-3/TRBV12-4	TGTGCCAGCAGTTTAGCGCTAAGGGCTAGCGGGACCTACGAGCAGTACTTC	CASSLALRASGTYEQYF
few	TRBJ2-5	-	TRBV18	TGTGCCAGCTCACCAGGGAATGCCTTCCAAGAGACCCAGTACTTC	CASSPGNAFQETQYF
few	TRBJ2-7	-	TRBV29-1	TGCAGCGTTGGTTCGAGAGGCGAGCAGTACTTC	CSVGSRGEQYF
few	TRBJ1-5	TRBD1	TRBV28	TGTGCCAGCAGAGAAGATGGGACAGGGTTTCAGCCCCAGCATTTT	CASREDGTGFQPQHF
many	TRBJ2-2	TRBD2	TRBV28	TGTGCCAGCAGTTCGTTTAGCGGGAGGGCCCCCGGGGAGCTGTTTTTT	CASSSFSGRAPGELFF
many	TRBJ1-6	-	TRBV20-1	TGCAGTGCTAGAGCACAGGGCCGCCATAATTCACCCCTCCACTTT	CSARAQGRHNSPLHF
-	TRBJ1-3	-	TRBV7-2	TGTGCCAGCAGCAGCAGCGTCTCTGGAAACACCATATATTTT	CASSSSVSGNTIYF
-	TRBJ2-2	-	TRBV20-1	TGCAGTGCTTCCTCAGCGGCGAACACCGGGGAGCTGTTTTTT	CSASSAANTGELFF
-	TRBJ2-3	-	TRBV12-3/TRBV12-4	TGTGCCAGCAGTTTCGTAGATGCGCAGTATTTT	CASSFVDAQYF
-	TRBJ2-7	-	TRBV7-9	TGTGCCAGCAGCTTAACACAGGGACTGTCTCTTTTTGAGCAGTACTTC	CASSLTQGLSLFEQYF
-	TRBJ1-2	TRBD1	TRBV19	TGTGCCAGTAGTGCCACAGGGGGCAGCTATGGCTACACCTTC	CASSATGGSYGYTF
many	TRBJ1-6	TRBD1	TRBV28	TGTGCCAGCAGTTTATTATCGACAGGGGAGGATTCACCCCTCCACTTT	CASSLLSTGEDSPLHF
-	TRBJ1-5	-	TRBV28	TGTGCCAGCAGTTTCTCGGGACAAGCCAATCAGCCCCAGCATTTT	CASSFSGQANQPQHF
-	TRBJ1-2	-	TRBV24-1	TGTGCCACCAGTGATCCGAACGGGGCGGAAGGCTACACCTTC	CATSDPNGAEGYTF
many	TRBJ2-5	TRBD2	TRBV20-1	TGCAGTGCCCATAGCGGGAGGGCCCTGGAGACCCAGTACTTC	CSAHSGRALETQYF
many	TRBJ2-7	TRBD2	TRBV13	TGTGCCAGCAGCGAGGGACTATCCTACGAGCAGTACTTC	CASSEGLSYEQYF
many	TRBJ2-2	TRBD2	TRBV20-1	TGCAGTGCGCAAAAGATGGGACTACCGAACACCGGGGAGCTGTTTTTT	CSAQKMGLPNTGELFF
many	TRBJ1-5	-	TRBV7-2	TGTGCCAGCAGCTTAGTTGCCGCAGGAGTATATAGCAATCAGCCCCAGCATTTT	CASSLVAAGVYSNQPQHF
-	TRBJ1-3	-	TRBV7-3	TGTGCCAGCAGCCCCCCAAGAGGGAACGTCTTCTCTGGAAACACCATATATTTT	CASSPPRGNVFSGNTIYF
-	TRBJ2-7	-	TRBV6-5	TGTGCCAGCAGTTACTCCGGGAGTATACACTACGAGCAGTACTTC	CASSYSGSIHYEQYF
-	TRBJ1-3	-	TRBV19	TGTGCCAGTACCTCTGGAAACACCATATATTTT	CASTSGNTIYF
few	TRBJ1-5	-	TRBV30	TGTGCCTGGAGTGGGTCTAATAATCAGCCCCAGCATTTT	CAWSGSNNQPQHF
-	TRBJ1-3	-	TRBV5-1	TGCGCCAGCAGCTTATGGACCGCCTCGGACACCATATATTTT	CASSLWTASDTIYF
few	TRBJ2-7	TRBD2	TRBV20-1	TGCAGTGCTACAATAGCCGGGCGGGGACTAGCGTACTACGAGCAGTACTTC	CSATIAGRGLAYYEQYF
-	TRBJ2-7	TRBD2	TRBV20-1	TGCAGTGCTAGAGATGCACTAGCGGGAACCTCCTACGAGCAGTACTTC	CSARDALAGTSYEQYF
-	TRBJ2-5	TRBD2	TRBV7-6	TGTGCCAGCAGCTCGTCCGGGACTAGACAAGAGACCCAGTACTTC	CASSSSGTRQETQYF
once	TRBJ1-1	-	TRBV19	TGTGCCAGTAGTATGGGGAGGGTTACTGAAGCTTTCTTT	CASSMGRVTEAFF
-	TRBJ2-7	-	TRBV7-9	TGTGCCAGCAGCCACCTCCGCGACGAGCAGTACTTC	CASSHLRDEQYF
few	TRBJ2-2	TRBD2	TRBV2	TGTGCCAGCAGCTCCGGGACTAGGGCGGGTACCGGGGAGCTGTTTTTT	CASSSGTRAGTGELFF
-	TRBJ2-4	-	TRBV24-1	TGTGCCACCAGTGGAGGGGGATTGGCCAAAAACATTCAGTACTTC	CATSGGGLAKNIQYF
-	TRBJ1-2	TRBD1	TRBV4-1	TGCGCCAGCAGCCAAGTCTTGATCGGGACAGGGAACTATGGCTACACCTTC	CASSQVLIGTGNYGYTF
-	TRBJ2-5	-	TRBV2	TGTGCCAGCGGCAAGGGCCTAATCCAAGAGACCCAGTACTTC	CASGKGLIQETQYF
-	TRBJ2-2	TRBD2	TRBV9	TGTGCCAGCTCCCGACTAGCGGGAGTCACCGGGGAGCTGTTTTTT	CASSRLAGVTGELFF
-	TRBJ1-3	-	TRBV3-1	TGTGCCAGCAGCCCATCCGACAGGAAATCTGGAAACACCATATATTTT	CASSPSDRKSGNTIYF
many	TRBJ1-1	TRBD1	TRBV5-6	TGTGCCAGCAGCTTGGATTGGCAGCGGACAGGGAACACTGAAGCTTTCTTT	CASSLDWQRTGNTEAFF
-	TRBJ2-2	TRBD2	TRBV6-2/TRBV6-3	TGTGCCAGCAGTGAAGCCGGGGGGGGTGGGGAGCTGTTTTTT	CASSEAGGGGELFF